The clone carrying this T cell receptor beta chain was observed many times. Assay used: immunoSEQ multiplex PCR; TCRdb lists only in-frame clones, some missing. This repertoire lists around 28,000 clones without singletons; around 3% sits in the top ten. With 8 bases removed from V and 6 bases from J, the gap between germline ends came to 18 bases. This CDR3 has 14 residues. Germline V gene sequence: CDR1 MDHEN, CDR2 SYDVKM. This sample is part of a study of T cells after posttransplantation cyclophosphamide. The receptor's source is a woman aged 55-70 years in good health, CMV-negative, and a related stem cell transplant donor. V and J are TRBV28 and TRBJ2-3, with D possibly matching TRBD2 (6 bases). Sequenced sample: PBMCs. The CDR3 nucleotides read TGTGCCAGCGGCCGAGGAGGGCCAAGGGATACGCAGTATTTT. Amino acids: CASGRGGPRDTQYF.